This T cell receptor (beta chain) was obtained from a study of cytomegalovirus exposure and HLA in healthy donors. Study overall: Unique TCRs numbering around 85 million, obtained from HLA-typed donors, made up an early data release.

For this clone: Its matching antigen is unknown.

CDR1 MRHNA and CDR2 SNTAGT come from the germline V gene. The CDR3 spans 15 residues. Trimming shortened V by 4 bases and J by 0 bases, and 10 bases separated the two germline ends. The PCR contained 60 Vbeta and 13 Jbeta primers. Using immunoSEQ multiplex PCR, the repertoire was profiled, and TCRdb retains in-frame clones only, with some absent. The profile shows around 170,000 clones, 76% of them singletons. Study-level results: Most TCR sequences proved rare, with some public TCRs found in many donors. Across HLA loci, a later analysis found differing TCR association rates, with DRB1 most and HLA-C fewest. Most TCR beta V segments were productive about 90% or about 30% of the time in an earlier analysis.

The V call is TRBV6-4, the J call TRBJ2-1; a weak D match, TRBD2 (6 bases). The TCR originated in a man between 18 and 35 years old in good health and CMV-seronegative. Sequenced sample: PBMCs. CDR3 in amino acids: CASSVTGSSYNEQFF. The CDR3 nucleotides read TGTGCCAGCAGTGTAACCGGGAGCTCCTACAATGAGCAGTTCTTC.